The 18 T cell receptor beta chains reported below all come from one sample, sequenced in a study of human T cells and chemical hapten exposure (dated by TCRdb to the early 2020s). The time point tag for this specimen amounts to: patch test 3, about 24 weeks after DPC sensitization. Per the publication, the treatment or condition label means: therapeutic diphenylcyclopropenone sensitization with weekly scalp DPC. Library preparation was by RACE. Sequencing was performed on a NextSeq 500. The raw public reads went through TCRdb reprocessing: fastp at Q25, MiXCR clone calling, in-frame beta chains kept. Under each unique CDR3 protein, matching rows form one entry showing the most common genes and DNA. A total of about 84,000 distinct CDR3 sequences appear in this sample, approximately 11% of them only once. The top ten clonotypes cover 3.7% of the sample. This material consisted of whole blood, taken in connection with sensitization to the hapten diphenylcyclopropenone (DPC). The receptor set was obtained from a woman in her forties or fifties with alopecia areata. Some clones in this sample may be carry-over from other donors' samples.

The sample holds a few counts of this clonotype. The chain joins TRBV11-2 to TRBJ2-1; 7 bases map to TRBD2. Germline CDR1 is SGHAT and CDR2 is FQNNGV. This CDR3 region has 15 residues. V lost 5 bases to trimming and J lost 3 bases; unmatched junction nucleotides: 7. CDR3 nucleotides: TGTGCCAGCAGCCCTATAGCGGGTAGCTACAATGAGCAGTTCTTC. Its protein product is CASSPIAGSYNEQFF.

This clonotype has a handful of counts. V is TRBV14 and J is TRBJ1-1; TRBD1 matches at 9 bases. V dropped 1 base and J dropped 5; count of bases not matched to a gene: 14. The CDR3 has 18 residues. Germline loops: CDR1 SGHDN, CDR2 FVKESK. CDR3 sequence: CASSQVPFRDREGTEAFF. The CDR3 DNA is TGTGCCAGCAGCCAAGTCCCCTTCCGGGACAGGGAAGGAACTGAAGCTTTCTTT.

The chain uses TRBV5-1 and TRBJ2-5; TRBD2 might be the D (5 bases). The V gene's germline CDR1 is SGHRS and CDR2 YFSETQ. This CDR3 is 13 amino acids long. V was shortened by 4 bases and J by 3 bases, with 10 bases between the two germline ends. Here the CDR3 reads CASSPSGEETQYF. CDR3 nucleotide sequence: TGCGCCAGCAGCCCGAGCGGCGAAGAGACCCAGTACTTC. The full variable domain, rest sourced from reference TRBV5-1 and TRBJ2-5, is KAGVTQTPRYLIKTRGQQVTLSCSPISGHRSVSWYQQTPGQGLQFLFEYFSETQRNKGNFPGRFSGRQFSNSRSEMNVSTLELGDSALYLCASSPSGEETQYFGPGTRLLVL.

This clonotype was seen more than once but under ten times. The CDR3 region is CSVLRSTEAFF. Here the CDR3 DNA reads TGCAGCGTCCTTCGGTCAACTGAAGCTTTCTTT. The chain uses TRBV29-1 and TRBJ1-1; D is unclear. Between the trimmed V and J ends, which lost 6 bases and 5 bases, there was a span of 10 bases. Per the germline V gene, CDR1 is SQVTM and CDR2 is ANQGSEA. The CDR3 covers 11 residues.

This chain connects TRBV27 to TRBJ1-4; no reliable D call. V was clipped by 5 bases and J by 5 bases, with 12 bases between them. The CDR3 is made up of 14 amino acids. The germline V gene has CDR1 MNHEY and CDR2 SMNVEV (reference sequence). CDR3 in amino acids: CASSQTRSNEKLFF. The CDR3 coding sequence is TGTGCCAGCAGTCAGACAAGAAGCAATGAAAAACTGTTTTTT.

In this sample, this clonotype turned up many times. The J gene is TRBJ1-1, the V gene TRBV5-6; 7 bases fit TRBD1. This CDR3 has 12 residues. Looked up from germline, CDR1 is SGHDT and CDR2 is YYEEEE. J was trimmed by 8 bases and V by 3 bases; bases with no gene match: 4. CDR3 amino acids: CASSSLRGEAFF. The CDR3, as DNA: TGTGCCAGCAGCTCGCTCAGGGGGGAAGCTTTCTTT.

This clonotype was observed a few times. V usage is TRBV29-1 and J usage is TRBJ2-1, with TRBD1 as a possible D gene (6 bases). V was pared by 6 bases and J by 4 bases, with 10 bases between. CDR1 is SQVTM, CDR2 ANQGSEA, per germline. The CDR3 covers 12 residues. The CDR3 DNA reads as TGCAGCGTCGCGACAGGATACAATGAGCAGTTCTTC. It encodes CSVATGYNEQFF.

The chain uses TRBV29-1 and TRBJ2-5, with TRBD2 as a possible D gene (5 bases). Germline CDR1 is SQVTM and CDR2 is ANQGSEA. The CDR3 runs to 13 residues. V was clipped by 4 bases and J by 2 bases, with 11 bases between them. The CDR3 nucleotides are TGCAGCGTTGCCCGAGGGCGGCAAGAGACCCAGTACTTC. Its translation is CSVARGRQETQYF.

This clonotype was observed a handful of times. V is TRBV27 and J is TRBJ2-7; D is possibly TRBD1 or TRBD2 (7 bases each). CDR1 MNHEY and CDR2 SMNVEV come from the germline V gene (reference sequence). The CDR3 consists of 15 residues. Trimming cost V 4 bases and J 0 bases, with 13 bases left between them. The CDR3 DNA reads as TGTGCCAGCAGTTCCCCAGGGGGGGACTCCTACGAGCAGTACTTC. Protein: CASSSPGGDSYEQYF.

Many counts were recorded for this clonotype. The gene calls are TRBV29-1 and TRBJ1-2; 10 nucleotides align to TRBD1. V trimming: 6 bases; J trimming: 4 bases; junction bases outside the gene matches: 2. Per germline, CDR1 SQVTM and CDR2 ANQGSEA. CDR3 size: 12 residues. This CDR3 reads CSVRDRGYGYTF. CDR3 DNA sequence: TGCAGCGTCCGGGACAGGGGCTATGGCTACACCTTC.

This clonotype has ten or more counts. The CDR3 is CASSRGAIYEQYF. Written as DNA, the CDR3 is TGTGCCAGCTCACGGGGGGCCATCTACGAGCAGTACTTC. The V gene is TRBV18, the J gene TRBJ2-7; D could derive from TRBD1 or TRBD2 (6 bases each). Trimming cost V 4 bases and J 3 bases, with 10 bases left between them. The length of the CDR3 is 13 residues. Germline V CDR1 and CDR2: KGHSH, LQKENI.

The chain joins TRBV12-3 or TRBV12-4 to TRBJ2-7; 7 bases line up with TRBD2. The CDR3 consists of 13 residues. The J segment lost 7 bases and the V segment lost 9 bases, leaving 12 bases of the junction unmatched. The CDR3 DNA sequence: TGTGCCAGTATCCGGGGGAGGGTTGGTGAGCAGTACTTC. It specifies CASIRGRVGEQYF.

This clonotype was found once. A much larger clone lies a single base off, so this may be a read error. The chain's CDR3 is CASSSLSGRSTDTQYF. CDR3 nucleotide sequence: TGTGCCAGCAGTTCCCTATCGGGGAGAAGCACAGATACGCAGTATTTT. The rearrangement uses TRBV12-3 or TRBV12-4 and TRBJ2-3; possible D gene TRBD2, 5 bases. V lost 4 bases, J lost 0 bases, and 14 bases lay in between. The CDR3 is made up of 16 amino acids.

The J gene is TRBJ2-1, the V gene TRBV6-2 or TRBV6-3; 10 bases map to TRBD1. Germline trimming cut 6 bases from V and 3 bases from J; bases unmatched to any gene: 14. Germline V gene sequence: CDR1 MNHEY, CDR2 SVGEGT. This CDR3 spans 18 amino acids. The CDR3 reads CASSFELPGTGDYNEQFF. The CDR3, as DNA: TGTGCCAGCAGCTTCGAGTTACCCGGGACAGGGGACTACAATGAGCAGTTCTTC.

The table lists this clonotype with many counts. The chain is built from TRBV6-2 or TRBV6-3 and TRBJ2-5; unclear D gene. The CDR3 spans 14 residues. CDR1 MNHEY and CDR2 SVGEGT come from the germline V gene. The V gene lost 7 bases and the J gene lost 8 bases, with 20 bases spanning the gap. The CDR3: CASTPMGIRETQYF. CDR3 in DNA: TGTGCCAGCACTCCTATGGGTATAAGAGAAACCCAGTACTTC.

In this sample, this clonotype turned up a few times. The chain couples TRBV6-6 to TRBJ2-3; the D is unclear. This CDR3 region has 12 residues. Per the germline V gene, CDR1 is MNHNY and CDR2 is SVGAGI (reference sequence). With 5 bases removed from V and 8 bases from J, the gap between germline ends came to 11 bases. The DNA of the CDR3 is TGTGCCAGCAGTGATAGTCTGGTTACGCAGTATTTT. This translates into CASSDSLVTQYF.

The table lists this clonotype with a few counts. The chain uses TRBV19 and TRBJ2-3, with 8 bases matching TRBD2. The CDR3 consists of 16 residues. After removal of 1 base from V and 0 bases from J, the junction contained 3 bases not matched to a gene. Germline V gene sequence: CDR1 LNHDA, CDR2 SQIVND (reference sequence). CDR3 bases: TGTGCCAGTAGTATAGGAGGCGGGGGGAGCACAGATACGCAGTATTTT. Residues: CASSIGGGGSTDTQYF.

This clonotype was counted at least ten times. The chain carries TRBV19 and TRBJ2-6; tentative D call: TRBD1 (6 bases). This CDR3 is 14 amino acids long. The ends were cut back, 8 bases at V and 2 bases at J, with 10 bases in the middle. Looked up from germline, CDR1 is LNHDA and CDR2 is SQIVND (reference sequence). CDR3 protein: CASQDSPGANVLTF. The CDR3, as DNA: TGTGCCAGTCAGGACAGCCCTGGGGCCAACGTCCTGACTTTC.